This T cell receptor beta chain is from a study of cytomegalovirus exposure and HLA in healthy donors. Trimming removed 1 base from V and 7 bases from J; junction bases left unmatched: 7. Germline assignment: CDR1 SGHTA and CDR2 FQGNSA. This CDR3 comprises 15 residues. The PCR used 60 Vbeta and 13 Jbeta primers. Measured with immunoSEQ multiplex PCR; TCRdb has only the in-frame clones, and not every one. The table lists more than 100,000 clones, 85% to 90% of them singletons, with approximately 4.7% in the top ten. The receptor was derived from a woman aged 25 to 39 in good health and CMV-seronegative. Sequencing was done on a sample of PBMCs. The J gene is TRBJ1-2, the V gene TRBV7-2; 9 bases fit TRBD1. The CDR3 DNA reads as TGTGCCAGCAGCTTAGGTTCGGGACAGGGAGTTGGCTACACCTTC. This gives the protein CASSLGSGQGVGYTF.